What follows are 5 T cell receptor beta chains derived from one specimen sequenced in a study of TIL therapy for anti-PD-1-resistant metastatic lung cancer. Sequencing used immunoSEQ v3. The repertoire was sequenced with immunoSEQ multiplex PCR; TCRdb's copy has only in-frame clones and lacks some. This table holds 95,000 or so clones, roughly 65% found once. Time point described: pre-treatment sample, taken before nivolumab and TIL therapy. The tumor samples were excised metastases, mostly pleural nodules or supraclavicular lymph nodes. The specimen comprised tumor tissue, sampled at baseline. The receptors come from a person aged 25-80 years with non-small cell lung cancer.

This clone appeared many times. CDR3 nucleotide sequence: TGTGCCAGCAGCGTAGGGCCCCTCAATGTATACGAGCAGTACTTC. It yields the protein CASSVGPLNVYEQYF. V is TRBV9 and J is TRBJ2-7; D is ambiguous. The CDR3 extends over 15 amino acids. V lost 0 bases and J lost 4, with 14 bases in between. Germline CDR1 and CDR2: SGDLS and YYNGEE.

This chain links TRBV13 with TRBJ1-1; 9 bases are shared with TRBD1. The CDR3 is 14 residues long. Trimming at V came to 5 bases and at J to 3 bases, leaving 4 bases not matched to a gene. Germline-derived CDR1 and CDR2 are PRHDT and FYEKMQ (reference sequence). The CDR3: CASSRTGEDTEAFF. The CDR3 DNA follows: TGTGCCAGCAGCCGGACAGGGGAGGACACTGAAGCTTTCTTT.

The chain is built from TRBV2 and TRBJ2-3; D unresolved. From germline, CDR1 is SNHLY and CDR2 FYNNEI. V gave up 8 bases and J gave up 2 bases, with 8 bases separating them. The CDR3 extends over 12 amino acids. DNA for the CDR3: TGTGCCAGCGCGAGCTACACAGATACGCAGTATTTT. This codes for CASASYTDTQYF.

V and J are TRBV3-1 (or the pseudogene TRBV3-2) and TRBJ1-5; D remains ambiguous. The CDR3 has 15 residues. V was cut by 4 bases and J by 2 bases, with 12 bases left in between. Germline CDR1 is LGHDT and CDR2 is YNNKEL (reference sequence). Written as DNA, the CDR3 is TGTGCCAGCAGCCGTCTCGATCAGGGCAATCAGCCCCAGCATTTT. Its protein is CASSRLDQGNQPQHF.

This clone was observed a handful of times. The chain couples TRBV28 to TRBJ2-7; 7 bases line up with TRBD1. J gave up 1 base and V 5 bases, and 8 bases lay outside the gene matches. Germline CDR1 MDHEN, CDR2 SYDVKM. This CDR3 spans 15 amino acids. CDR3 sequence: CASSETGPGSYEQYF. CDR3 DNA sequence: TGTGCCAGCAGTGAGACAGGGCCGGGGTCCTACGAGCAGTACTTC.